Reported below is one T cell receptor (beta chain). The data derive from a study of T cells in Graves' hyperthyroidism and ophthalmopathy. TCR beta CDR3 region amplification was performed from RNA transcripts. TCR CDR3 underwent first-round RT-PCR with the HTBI primer set. TCRdb redid the calling of the multiplex PCR reads with MiXCR, one entry per CDR3 protein. The top ten hold more than 7% of the sample, which has around 660,000 distinct CDR3 sequences, about 45% seen once. The CDR3 has 15 amino acids. Per the germline V gene, CDR1 is SEHNR and CDR2 is FQNEAQ (reference sequence). The V gene end was trimmed by 2 bases and the J gene end by 4 bases; junction bases not matched to a gene: 5.

The sequence came from an adult man with Graves' disease, either hyperthyroidism or ophthalmopathy (not recorded which). The sample comprised peripheral blood or thyroid tissue (not recorded which). The rearrangement links TRBV7-9 to TRBJ2-1; 7 nucleotides line up with TRBD2. The CDR3 protein is CASSLLTSAYNEQFF. The CDR3 nucleotides are TGTGCCAGCAGCTTACTAACTAGCGCTTACAATGAGCAGTTCTTC.